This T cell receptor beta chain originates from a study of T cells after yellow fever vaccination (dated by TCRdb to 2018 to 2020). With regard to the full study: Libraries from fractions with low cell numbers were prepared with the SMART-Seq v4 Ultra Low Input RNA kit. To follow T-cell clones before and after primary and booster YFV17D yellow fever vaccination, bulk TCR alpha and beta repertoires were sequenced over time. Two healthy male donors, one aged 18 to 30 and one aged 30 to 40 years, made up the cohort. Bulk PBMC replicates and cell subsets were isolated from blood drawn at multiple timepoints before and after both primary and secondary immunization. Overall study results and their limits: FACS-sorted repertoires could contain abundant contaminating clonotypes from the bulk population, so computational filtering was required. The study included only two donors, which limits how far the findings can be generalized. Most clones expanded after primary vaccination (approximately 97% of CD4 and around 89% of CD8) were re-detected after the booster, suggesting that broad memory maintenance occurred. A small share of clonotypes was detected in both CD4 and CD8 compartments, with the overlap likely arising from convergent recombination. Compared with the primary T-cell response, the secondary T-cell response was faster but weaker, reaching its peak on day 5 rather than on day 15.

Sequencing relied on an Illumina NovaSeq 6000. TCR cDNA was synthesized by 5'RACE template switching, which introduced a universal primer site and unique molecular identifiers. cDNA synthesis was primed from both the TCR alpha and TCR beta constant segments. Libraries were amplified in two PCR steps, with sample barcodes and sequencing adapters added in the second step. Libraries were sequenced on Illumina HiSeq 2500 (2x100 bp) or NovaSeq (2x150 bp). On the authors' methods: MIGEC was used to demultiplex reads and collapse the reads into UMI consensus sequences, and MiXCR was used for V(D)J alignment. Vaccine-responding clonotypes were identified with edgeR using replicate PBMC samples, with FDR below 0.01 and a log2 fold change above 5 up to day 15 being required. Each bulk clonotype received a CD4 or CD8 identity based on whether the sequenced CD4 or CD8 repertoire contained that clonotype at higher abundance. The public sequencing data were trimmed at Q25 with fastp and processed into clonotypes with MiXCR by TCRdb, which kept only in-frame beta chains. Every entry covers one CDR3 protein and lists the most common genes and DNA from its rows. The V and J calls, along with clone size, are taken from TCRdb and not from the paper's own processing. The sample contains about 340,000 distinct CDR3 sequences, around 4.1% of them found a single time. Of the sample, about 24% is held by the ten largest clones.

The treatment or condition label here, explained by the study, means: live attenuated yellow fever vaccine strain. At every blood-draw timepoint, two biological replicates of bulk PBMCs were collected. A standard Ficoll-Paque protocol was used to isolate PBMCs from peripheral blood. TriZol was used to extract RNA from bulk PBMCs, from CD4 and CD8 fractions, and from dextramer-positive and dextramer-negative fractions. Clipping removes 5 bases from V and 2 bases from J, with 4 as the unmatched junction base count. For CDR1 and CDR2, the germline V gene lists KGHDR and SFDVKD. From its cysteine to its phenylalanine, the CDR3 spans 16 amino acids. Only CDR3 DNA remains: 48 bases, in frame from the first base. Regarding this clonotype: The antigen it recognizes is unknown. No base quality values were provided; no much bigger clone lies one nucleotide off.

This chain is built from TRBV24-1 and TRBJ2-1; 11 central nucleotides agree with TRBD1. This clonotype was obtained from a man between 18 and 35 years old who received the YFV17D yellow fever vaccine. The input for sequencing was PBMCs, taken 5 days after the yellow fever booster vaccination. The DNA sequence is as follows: TGTGCCACCAGTGGCAAGGGACAGGGGGCCTACAATGAGCAGTTCTTC. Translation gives CATSGKGQGAYNEQFF.